The next 9 T cell receptor beta chains were all read from a single sample in a study of T-cell reconstitution after alpha-beta-depleted transplantation in children. Unique molecular identifiers were incorporated when the TCRbeta library was constructed. TCRdb reanalysed the PCR reads using MiXCR and keeps one entry per CDR3 protein. The sample includes 55,000 to 85,000 distinct CDR3 sequences, roughly 10% of them seen just once. Sequenced material: PBMCs, taken before TCRalphabeta/CD19-depleted stem cell transplant. Every receptor here comes from a boy between 5 and 17 years old with acute myeloid leukemia, due to receive a stem cell transplant.

This clonotype was seen ten or more times. The V call is TRBV3-1, the J call TRBJ1-5; no definite D call. The germline V and J ends were trimmed by 0 bases and 0 bases, with 6 bases remaining between them. The germline gives CDR1 LGHDT, CDR2 YNNKEL (reference sequence). The CDR3 runs 15 residues. The CDR3 DNA reads TGTGCCAGCAGCCAAGACCAGTATAGCAATCAGCCCCAGCATTTT. It translates to CASSQDQYSNQPQHF.

This clonotype was counted at least ten times. The chain joins TRBV5-1 to TRBJ2-1; 8 bases agree with TRBD2. The germline CDR1 and CDR2 sequences are SGHRS and YFSETQ. The CDR3 is made up of 16 amino acids. Unmatched junction bases numbered 8, after V lost 0 bases and J lost 6 bases. The CDR3 is CASSLGQRGWGNEQFF. The CDR3 nucleotides are TGCGCCAGCAGCTTGGGACAGCGGGGGTGGGGCAATGAGCAGTTCTTC.

This clonotype was recorded many times. The rearrangement links TRBV5-1 to TRBJ1-1, with a tentative D call TRBD1 (5 bases). Deletions cut 0 bases from V and 5 bases from J, with 14 bases between. The germline V gene encodes CDR1 SGHRS and CDR2 YFSETQ. This CDR3 is built from 15 residues. CDR3 protein: CASSLGAGLGTEAFF. CDR3 nucleotides: TGCGCCAGCAGCTTGGGCGCAGGGCTGGGGACTGAAGCTTTCTTT.

This clonotype was observed a few times. V gene TRBV27 combines with J gene TRBJ2-2; 12 bases fit TRBD2. Germline V CDR1 and CDR2: MNHEY, SMNVEV (reference sequence). The V and J ends lost 6 bases and 6 bases, in that order; junction bases with no gene match: 14. The CDR3 has 18 residues. The CDR3 sequence: CASSPMAALAGGPGELFF. The CDR3 region has the DNA TGTGCCAGCAGCCCGATGGCCGCTCTAGCGGGGGGGCCCGGGGAGCTGTTTTTT.

This rearrangement joins TRBV18 to TRBJ2-1, with 8 bases that match TRBD2. The CDR3 runs 16 residues. Germline V gene sequence: CDR1 KGHSH, CDR2 LQKENI. J was trimmed by 8 bases and V by 4 bases; bases with no gene match: 13. The CDR3 spells CASSQPGLDLFDEQFF. The CDR3, as DNA: TGTGCCAGCTCACAGCCGGGACTAGATCTCTTTGATGAGCAGTTCTTC.

This clonotype appeared many times. V usage is TRBV12-3 or TRBV12-4 and J usage is TRBJ2-6; D call uncertain. The V and J ends lost 2 bases and 0 bases respectively, with 5 bases between them. The CDR3 has 15 amino acids. The CDR3 here is CASSLSASGANVLTF. The DNA for the CDR3 is TGTGCCAGCAGTTTAAGCGCCTCTGGGGCCAACGTCCTGACTTTC.

This clonotype was recorded many times. The rearrangement uses TRBV5-1 and TRBJ1-3, with D perhaps TRBD1 (6 bases). Trimming removed 6 bases at V and 3 bases at J, with 19 bases between. The CDR3 is 16 amino acids. Per the germline V gene, CDR1 is SGHRS and CDR2 is YFSETQ. The CDR3 here is CASKAGAPLLGNTIYF. The CDR3 region has the DNA TGCGCCAGCAAGGCAGGGGCCCCTTTGCTTGGAAACACCATATATTTT.

This clonotype was seen ten or more times. V and J are TRBV30 and TRBJ2-5; perhaps TRBD1 as D (5 bases). CDR1 is GTSNPN and CDR2 is SVGIG in the germline V gene (reference sequence). The V end was cut by 4 bases, the J end by 5 bases, with 14 bases between. The CDR3 contains 13 residues. The CDR3 DNA reads TGTGCCTGGACCATTCAGGGCGGTGAGACCCAGTACTTC. Encoded protein: CAWTIQGGETQYF.

This clonotype appeared a few times. This chain joins TRBV6-4 and TRBJ2-1; 10 bases line up with TRBD1. The CDR3 runs 15 residues. Germline values: CDR1 MRHNA, CDR2 SNTAGT. V shed 0 bases and J 10 bases; nucleotides not matched to a gene: 6. CDR3 amino acids: CASSDSGQGIREQFF. The DNA of the CDR3 is TGTGCCAGCAGTGACTCGGGACAGGGGATAAGAGAGCAGTTCTTC.